The rows below give T cell receptor beta chains drawn from one sample of a study of identical twins. TCRdb reanalysed the 5' RACE reads using MiXCR and keeps one entry per CDR3 protein. This sample yields more than 200,000 distinct CDR3 sequences, of which roughly 10% are seen a single time; 5.1% belongs to the top ten. Source material: memory (CD45RO+) T cells sorted from blood. The receptors here all came from a woman between 18 and 30 years old in good health. Each CDR3 is given with its conserved first and last residue. D genes are given only for firm matches. Some rows have no size entry. The others give once, few or many, or a class for an expanded clone.

j_call v_call clone_size d_call cdr3_aa cdr3_nt
TRBJ2-1 TRBV14 many TRBD2 CASSHPLAGWWFF TGTGCCAGCAGCCACCCCTTAGCGGGCTGGTGGTTCTTC
TRBJ2-7 TRBV20-1 NA NA CSADSRGGQYF TGCAGTGCCGACTCACGAGGTGGGCAGTACTTC
TRBJ1-2 TRBV3-1 NA TRBD1 CASSRSGQRVYGYTF TGTGCCAGCAGCCGTTCGGGACAGCGCGTCTATGGCTACACCTTC
TRBJ2-7 TRBV12-3/TRBV12-4 many TRBD2 CASSLGSGPPYEQYF TGTGCCAGCAGTTTGGGTAGCGGGCCCCCCTACGAGCAGTACTTC
TRBJ2-3 TRBV4-3 few TRBD2 CASSQDPRERTDTQYF TGCGCCAGCAGCCAAGATCCGCGGGAGAGGACAGATACGCAGTATTTT
TRBJ2-1 TRBV14 many NA CASSRAVSSYNEQFF TGTGCCAGCAGCAGAGCGGTCAGCTCCTACAATGAGCAGTTCTTC
TRBJ1-4 TRBV19 few NA CASSTQSVEKLFF TGTGCCAGTAGTACCCAGTCGGTTGAAAAACTGTTTTTT
TRBJ1-3 TRBV12-3/TRBV12-4 many TRBD1 CASRGQGVGNTIYF TGTGCCAGCCGAGGACAGGGGGTTGGAAACACCATATATTTT
TRBJ2-6 TRBV20-1 few NA CSAREPTGANVLTF TGCAGTGCTAGGGAGCCAACTGGGGCCAACGTCCTGACTTTC
TRBJ2-1 TRBV10-1 many NA CASSAEPLSSYNEQFF TGCGCCAGCAGTGCAGAGCCCCTGAGCTCCTACAATGAGCAGTTCTTC
TRBJ1-1 TRBV5-1 few NA CASSLGGGRLAFF TGCGCCAGCAGCTTGGGGGGCGGCAGACTCGCTTTCTTT
TRBJ1-2 TRBV7-2 NA NA CASSFTQGSYGYTF TGTGCCAGCAGCTTCACACAGGGAAGCTATGGCTACACCTTC
TRBJ2-3 TRBV25-1 NA NA CASSEQGTDTQYF TGTGCCAGCAGTGAACAGGGCACAGATACGCAGTATTTT
TRBJ2-1 TRBV5-5 NA NA CASSLGPATNEQFF TGTGCCAGCAGCTTGGGCCCCGCCACCAATGAGCAGTTCTTC
TRBJ2-3 TRBV20-1 NA TRBD2 CSTGAGVSTDTQYF TGCAGCACCGGAGCGGGGGTGAGCACAGATACGCAGTATTTT
TRBJ2-5 TRBV10-3 many NA CAISDDRTGLQETQYF TGTGCCATCAGTGACGACCGGACTGGACTCCAAGAGACCCAGTACTTC
TRBJ2-1 TRBV12-3/TRBV12-4 NA TRBD2 CASSLTSGGAGQFF TGTGCCAGCAGTTTAACTAGCGGGGGGGCAGGGCAGTTCTTC
TRBJ2-7 TRBV11-2 few NA CASSWSLGEAYEQYF TGTGCCAGCAGCTGGTCGTTGGGGGAAGCCTACGAGCAGTACTTC
TRBJ2-1 TRBV5-6 many TRBD1 CASNRPDRAFGEQFF TGTGCCAGCAACCGCCCGGACAGGGCCTTCGGCGAGCAGTTCTTC
TRBJ2-5 TRBV20-1 NA NA CSGNEQQETQYF TGCAGTGGCAATGAGCAGCAAGAGACCCAGTACTTC
TRBJ2-5 TRBV7-2 NA NA CASSLVFGGRETQYF TGTGCCAGCAGCTTAGTTTTCGGGGGTCGGGAGACCCAGTACTTC
TRBJ1-5 TRBV20-1 few TRBD1 CSAHRDRAQPQHF TGCAGTGCTCACCGGGACAGGGCCCAGCCCCAGCATTTT
TRBJ2-5 TRBV20-1 NA TRBD2 CSALSGTREETQYF TGCAGTGCTTTATCCGGGACTAGAGAAGAGACCCAGTACTTC
TRBJ2-2 TRBV9 many NA CASSVLRGTGELFF TGTGCCAGCAGCGTATTACGGGGTACCGGGGAGCTGTTTTTT
TRBJ2-4 TRBV5-1 many TRBD2 CASSLGQTSGPPAGNIQYF TGCGCCAGCAGCTTGGGTCAAACTAGCGGACCACCGGCGGGGAACATTCAGTACTTC
TRBJ2-7 TRBV24-1 NA NA CATSDFCFPYEQYF TGTGCCACCAGTGATTTTTGTTTTCCCTACGAGCAGTACTTC
TRBJ2-5 TRBV3-1 few NA CASSLGTFETQYF TGTGCCAGCAGCCTCGGGACTTTCGAGACCCAGTACTTC
TRBJ2-7 TRBV5-1 NA TRBD1 CASSHGQGFEQYF TGCGCCAGCAGCCACGGACAGGGGTTCGAGCAGTACTTC
TRBJ2-7 TRBV15 NA NA CATSRLQGGTYEQYF TGTGCCACCAGCAGACTACAGGGGGGGACCTACGAGCAGTACTTC
TRBJ1-1 TRBV4-2 many NA CASSQAGAGAEAFF TGTGCCAGCAGCCAAGCAGGGGCAGGGGCTGAAGCTTTCTTT
TRBJ2-7 TRBV27 few TRBD2 CATGPAGSGEYEQYF TGTGCCACCGGACCAGCCGGGAGCGGGGAATACGAGCAGTACTTC
TRBJ1-4 TRBV7-9 few NA CASSRDRTATNEKLFF TGTGCCAGCAGCCGCGACAGGACTGCAACTAATGAAAAACTGTTTTTT
TRBJ1-5 TRBV6-5 NA NA CASSYSLPGENSNQPQHF TGTGCCAGCAGTTACTCGTTGCCAGGGGAAAATAGCAATCAGCCCCAGCATTTT
TRBJ2-3 TRBV18 few NA CASSTSGADTQYF TGTGCCAGCTCAACCTCCGGAGCAGATACGCAGTATTTT
TRBJ2-2 TRBV10-3 many TRBD1 CAISVKPGQGSGELFF TGTGCCATCAGTGTTAAGCCGGGACAGGGTTCCGGGGAGCTGTTTTTT
TRBJ2-2 TRBV3-1 few NA CASSQDAGLYTGELFF TGTGCCAGCAGCCAAGATGCCGGACTATACACCGGGGAGCTGTTTTTT
TRBJ2-3 TRBV20-1 few TRBD1 CSADRRDTQYF TGCAGTGCGGACAGGCGAGATACGCAGTATTTT
TRBJ2-1 TRBV20-1 NA NA CSAPTRANEQFF TGCAGTGCCCCCACAAGGGCTAATGAGCAGTTCTTC
TRBJ2-2 TRBV7-8 NA TRBD2 CASSPVGLAGPFTGELFF TGTGCCAGCAGCCCGGTGGGCCTAGCGGGGCCTTTCACCGGGGAGCTGTTTTTT
TRBJ1-2 TRBV20-1 many TRBD1 CSAVAQGQIYGYTF TGCAGTGCTGTCGCACAGGGACAGATATATGGCTACACCTTC
TRBJ2-1 TRBV5-6 many NA CASSLVAFEQFF TGTGCCAGCAGCTTGGTGGCTTTTGAGCAGTTCTTC
TRBJ1-1 TRBV10-3 NA NA CAISESVSTNTEAFF TGTGCCATCAGTGAGTCGGTCAGTACCAACACTGAAGCTTTCTTT
TRBJ2-3 TRBV11-2 NA TRBD2 CASSLRSAGTSTDTQYF TGTGCCAGCAGCTTAAGATCAGCGGGGACTAGCACAGATACGCAGTATTTT
TRBJ2-3 TRBV7-2 many TRBD2 CASSLSGISTDTQYF TGTGCCAGCAGCTTAAGCGGGATTAGCACAGATACGCAGTATTTT
TRBJ2-1 TRBV5-1 NA NA CASSLASQTNEQFF TGCGCCAGCAGCTTGGCCTCCCAGACCAATGAGCAGTTCTTC
TRBJ2-7 TRBV9 few NA CASSVEGDPSYEQYF TGTGCCAGCAGCGTAGAAGGGGATCCCTCCTACGAGCAGTACTTC